This entry is about one TCR beta chain. Antigen: not known. With a much larger clone just one base away, this may be a read error. These data belong to a study of regulatory T cells in long-lasting Graves disease. Time point: newly diagnosed GD, antithyroid drugs for less than 3 months. From RNA extracted from PBMCs, the TCR library was made. This CDR3 has 15 residues. The germline V and J ends were trimmed by 6 bases and 3 bases, with 15 bases remaining between them. Germline lookup yields CDR1 MDHEN and CDR2 SYDVKM. In building TCR beta libraries, iRepertoire HTBI primers were used together with Arm-PCR of CDR3 regions. TCRdb processed the multiplex PCR reads anew with MiXCR; each CDR3 protein has one entry. The repertoire includes approximately 540,000 distinct CDR3 sequences, around 12% of them detected once, and around 10% sits in the top ten. Study results and caveats: Limited sample numbers may have lowered accuracy. Segments TRBV28, TRBJ1-2 and TRBJ2-5 showed preferential usage in persistent disease.

The sample was also reused in another study, on T cells in Graves' hyperthyroidism and ophthalmopathy.

The sample consisted of peripheral blood mononuclear cells (PBMCs), taken at new diagnosis, from a patient treated with antithyroid drugs. This rearrangement joins TRBV28 to TRBJ1-5; D gene uncertain. This clonotype was obtained from a woman in her 30s with Graves disease. CDR3 sequence (DNA): TGTGCCAGCAGGCAACCCGGACGGATCAATCAGCCCCAGCATTTT. Translated: CASRQPGRINQPQHF.